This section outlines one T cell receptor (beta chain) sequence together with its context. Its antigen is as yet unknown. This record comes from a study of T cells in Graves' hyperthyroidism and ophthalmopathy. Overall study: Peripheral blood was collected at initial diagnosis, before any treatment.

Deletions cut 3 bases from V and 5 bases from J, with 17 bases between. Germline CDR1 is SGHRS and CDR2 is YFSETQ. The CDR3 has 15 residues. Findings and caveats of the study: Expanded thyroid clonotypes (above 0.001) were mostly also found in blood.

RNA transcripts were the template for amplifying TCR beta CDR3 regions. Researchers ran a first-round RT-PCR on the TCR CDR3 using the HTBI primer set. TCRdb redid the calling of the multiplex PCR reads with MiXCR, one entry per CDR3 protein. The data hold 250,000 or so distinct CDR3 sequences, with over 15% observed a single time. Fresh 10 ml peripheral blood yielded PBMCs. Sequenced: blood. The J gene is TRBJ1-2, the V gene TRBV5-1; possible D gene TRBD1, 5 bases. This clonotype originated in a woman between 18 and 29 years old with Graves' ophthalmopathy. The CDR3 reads CASSYGAGGNYGYTF. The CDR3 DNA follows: TGCGCCAGCAGCTACGGGGCGGGGGGGAATTATGGCTACACCTTC.